These 3 T cell receptor beta chains were sequenced from one sample in a study of low-dose radiotherapy and immunotherapy resistance in tumors. With TRAV- and TRBV-specific primers, first-strand cDNA was made, covering the alpha and beta chains. TCR amplification used 20 to 25 PCR cycles, a constant-region primer and a V-primer adapter. TCRdb reanalysed the reads using MiXCR and keeps one entry per CDR3 protein. This sample carries about 89,000 distinct CDR3 sequences, 9.4% of them seen once, and the ten largest clones take 0.95% to 1.3%. Time point reported: before trial treatment. The sample here was PBMCs, taken before treatment. Receptors originate from a male donor with prostate cancer.

This clonotype was found many times. V usage is TRBV20-1 and J usage is TRBJ2-7; D is tentatively TRBD1 or TRBD2 (5 bases each). Trimming left V 0 bases short and J 2 bases short, with 14 bases between. Per germline, CDR1 DFQATT and CDR2 SNEGSKA (reference sequence). The CDR3 runs to 15 residues. The CDR3 region is CSARETGTVTYEQYF. Written as DNA, the CDR3 is TGCAGTGCTAGAGAAACCGGGACGGTTACCTACGAGCAGTACTTC.

The table lists this clonotype with many counts. This chain links TRBV3-1 with TRBJ2-7; 7 bases align to TRBD1. The CDR3 consists of 15 residues. Germline CDR1 and CDR2: LGHDT and YNNKEL (reference sequence). The trim removed 5 bases at V and 1 base at J, leaving 8 bases unmatched. The CDR3 reads CASSGTGTVSYEQYF. The CDR3 region has the DNA TGTGCCAGCAGCGGAACCGGGACAGTTTCCTACGAGCAGTACTTC.

At least ten counts were recorded for this clonotype. The chain is built from TRBV7-6 and TRBJ1-4; 7 positions match TRBD1. Trimming cost V 4 bases and J 3 bases; bases outside gene matches: 5. CDR1 SGHVS and CDR2 FNYEAQ come from the germline V gene. The CDR3 is 15 amino acids. The CDR3, as DNA: TGTGCCAGCAGCTCCGGACAGGTGGCTAATGAAAAACTGTTTTTT. Protein product: CASSSGQVANEKLFF.